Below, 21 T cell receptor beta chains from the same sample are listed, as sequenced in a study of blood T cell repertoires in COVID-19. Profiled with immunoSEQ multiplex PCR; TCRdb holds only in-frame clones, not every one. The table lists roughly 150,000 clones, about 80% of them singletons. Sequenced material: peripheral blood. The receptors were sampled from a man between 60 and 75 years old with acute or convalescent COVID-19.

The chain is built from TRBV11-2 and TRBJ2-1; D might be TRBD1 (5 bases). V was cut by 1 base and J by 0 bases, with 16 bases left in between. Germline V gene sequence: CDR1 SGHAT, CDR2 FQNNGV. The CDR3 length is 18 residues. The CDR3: CASSLGYTWGGSYNEQFF. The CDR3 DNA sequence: TGTGCCAGCAGCTTAGGTTATACATGGGGCGGCTCCTACAATGAGCAGTTCTTC.

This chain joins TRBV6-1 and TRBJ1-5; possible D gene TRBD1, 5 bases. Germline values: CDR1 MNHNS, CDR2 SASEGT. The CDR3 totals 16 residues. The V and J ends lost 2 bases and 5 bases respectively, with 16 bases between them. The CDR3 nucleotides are TGTGCCAGCAGTGAAATTTACTCCGGGGGATATCAGCCCCAGCATTTT. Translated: CASSEIYSGGYQPQHF.

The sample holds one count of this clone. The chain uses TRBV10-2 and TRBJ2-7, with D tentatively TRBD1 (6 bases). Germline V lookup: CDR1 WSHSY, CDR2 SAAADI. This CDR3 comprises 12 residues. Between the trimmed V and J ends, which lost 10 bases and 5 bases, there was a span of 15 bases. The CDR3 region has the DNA TGCGCCATCTCGAGAGGGGGTCACGAGCAGTACTTC. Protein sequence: CAISRGGHEQYF.

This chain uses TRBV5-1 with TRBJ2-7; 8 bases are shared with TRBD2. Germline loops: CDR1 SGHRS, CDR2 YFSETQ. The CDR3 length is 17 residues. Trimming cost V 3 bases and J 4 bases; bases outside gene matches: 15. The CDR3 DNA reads TGCGCCAGCAGCTGGCGGGGTGGCCAGCGGGGGACATACGAGCAGTACTTC. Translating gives CASSWRGGQRGTYEQYF.

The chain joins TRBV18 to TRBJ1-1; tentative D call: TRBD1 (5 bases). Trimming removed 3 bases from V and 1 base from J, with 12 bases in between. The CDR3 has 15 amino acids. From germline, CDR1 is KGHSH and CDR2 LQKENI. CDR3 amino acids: CASSPYAGGNTEAFF. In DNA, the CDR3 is TGTGCCAGCTCACCGTACGCGGGGGGGAACACTGAAGCTTTCTTT.

The CDR3 sequence: CAINGQVSYEQYF. The CDR3 coding sequence is TGTGCCATCAACGGACAGGTCTCCTACGAGCAGTACTTC. The rearrangement uses TRBV10-3 and TRBJ2-7; 7 bases map to TRBD1. Germline CDR1 ENHRY, CDR2 SYGVKD. The CDR3 runs to 13 residues. V lost 7 bases and J lost 0; bases outside the gene matches: 3.

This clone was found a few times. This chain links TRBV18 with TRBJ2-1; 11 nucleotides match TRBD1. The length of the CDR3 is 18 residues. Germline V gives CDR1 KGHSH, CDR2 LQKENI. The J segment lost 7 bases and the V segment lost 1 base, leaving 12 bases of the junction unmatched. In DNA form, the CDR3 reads TGTGCCAGCTCACCACAAGGGCTGACCGGACAGGGGGCGAATGAGCAGTTCTTC. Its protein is CASSPQGLTGQGANEQFF.

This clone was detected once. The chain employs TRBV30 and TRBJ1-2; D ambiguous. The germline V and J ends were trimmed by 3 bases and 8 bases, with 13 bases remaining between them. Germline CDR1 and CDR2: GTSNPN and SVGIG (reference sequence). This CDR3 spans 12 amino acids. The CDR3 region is CAWRMFSGGYTF. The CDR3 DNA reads TGTGCCTGGAGAATGTTTTCGGGGGGCTACACCTTC.

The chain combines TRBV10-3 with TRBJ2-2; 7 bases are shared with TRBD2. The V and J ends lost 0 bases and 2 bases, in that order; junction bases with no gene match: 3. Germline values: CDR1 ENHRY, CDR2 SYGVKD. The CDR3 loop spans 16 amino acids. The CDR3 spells CAISESSGVNTGELFF. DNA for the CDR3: TGTGCCATCAGTGAGTCAAGCGGGGTCAACACCGGGGAGCTGTTTTTT.

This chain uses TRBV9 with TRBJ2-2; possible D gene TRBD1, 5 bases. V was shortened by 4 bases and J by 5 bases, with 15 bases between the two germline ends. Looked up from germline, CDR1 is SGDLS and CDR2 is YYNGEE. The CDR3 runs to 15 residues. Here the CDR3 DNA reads TGTGCCAGCAGCCCGCCTCGACAGTATACCGGGGAGCTGTTTTTT. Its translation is CASSPPRQYTGELFF.

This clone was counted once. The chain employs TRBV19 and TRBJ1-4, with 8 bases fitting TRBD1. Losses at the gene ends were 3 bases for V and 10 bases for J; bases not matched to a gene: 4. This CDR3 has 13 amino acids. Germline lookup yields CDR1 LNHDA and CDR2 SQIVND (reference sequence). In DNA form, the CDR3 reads TGTGCCAGTAGTATTGGACAGGGTGGAAAACTGTTTTTT. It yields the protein CASSIGQGGKLFF.

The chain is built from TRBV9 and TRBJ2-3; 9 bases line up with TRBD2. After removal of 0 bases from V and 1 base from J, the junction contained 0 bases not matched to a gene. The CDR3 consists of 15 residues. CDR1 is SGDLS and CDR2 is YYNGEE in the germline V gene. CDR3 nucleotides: TGTGCCAGCAGCGTAGTAGCGGGGGGCACAGATACGCAGTATTTT. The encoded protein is CASSVVAGGTDTQYF. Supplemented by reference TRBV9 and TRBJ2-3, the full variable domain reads DSGVTQTPKHLITATGQRVTLRCSPRSGDLSVYWYQQSLDQGLQFLIQYYNGEERAKGNILERFSAQQFPDLHSELNLSSLELGDSALYFCASSVVAGGTDTQYFGPGTRLTVL.

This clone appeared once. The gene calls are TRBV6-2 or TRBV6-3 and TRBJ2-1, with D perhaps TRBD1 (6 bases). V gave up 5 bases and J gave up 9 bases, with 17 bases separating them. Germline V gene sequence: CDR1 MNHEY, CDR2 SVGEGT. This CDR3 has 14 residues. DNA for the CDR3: TGTGCCAGCAGTAGGCAGGGGACCCCCACTGAGCAGTTCTTC. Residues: CASSRQGTPTEQFF.

CDR3 loop: CAWTPWGDGYTF. DNA for the CDR3: TGTGCCTGGACCCCATGGGGGGATGGCTACACCTTC. The chain couples TRBV30 to TRBJ1-2; tentatively, D is TRBD1 (5 bases). Trimming pared 4 bases from V and 6 bases from J, leaving 12 bases between. Germline values: CDR1 GTSNPN, CDR2 SVGIG (reference sequence). The CDR3 extends over 12 amino acids. Combining the CDR3 with reference TRBV30 and TRBJ1-2 gives the whole variable domain SQTIHQWPATLVQPVGSPLSLECTVEGTSNPNLYWYRQAAGRGLQLLFYSVGIGQISSEVPQNLSASRPQDRQFILSSKKLLLSDSGFYLCAWTPWGDGYTFGSGTRLTVV.

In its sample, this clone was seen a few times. CDR3 region: CAWSVLAGTLAKNIQYF. CDR3 DNA: TGTGCCTGGAGTGTACTAGCGGGGACACTAGCCAAAAACATTCAGTACTTC. The chain is built from TRBV30 and TRBJ2-4, with TRBD2 matching over 10 bases. Germline CDR1 and CDR2: GTSNPN and SVGIG (reference sequence). CDR3 length: 17 residues. V shed 0 bases, J shed 0 bases, and the junction held 5 bases outside the gene matches.

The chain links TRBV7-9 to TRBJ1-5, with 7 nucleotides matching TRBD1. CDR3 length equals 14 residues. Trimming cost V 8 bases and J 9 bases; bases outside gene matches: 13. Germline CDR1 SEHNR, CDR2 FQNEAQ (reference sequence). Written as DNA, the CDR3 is TGTGCCAGCGCCGCTCGGCAGGGGGAACTGCCCCAGCATTTT. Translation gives CASAARQGELPQHF.

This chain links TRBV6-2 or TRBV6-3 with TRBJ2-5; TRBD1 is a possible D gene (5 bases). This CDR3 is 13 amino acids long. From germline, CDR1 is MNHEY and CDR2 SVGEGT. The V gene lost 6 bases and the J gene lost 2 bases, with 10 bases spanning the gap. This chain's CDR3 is CASSWGRQETQYF. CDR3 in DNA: TGTGCCAGCAGCTGGGGCAGACAAGAGACCCAGTACTTC.

The CDR3 DNA follows: TGTGCCAGCAGTTTTAGTGCATCTGGCTACACCTTC. It is translated as CASSFSASGYTF. This chain uses TRBV12-3 or TRBV12-4 with TRBJ1-2; D gene uncertain. CDR3 length: 12 amino acids. Trimming removed 3 bases at V and 7 bases at J, with 9 bases between.

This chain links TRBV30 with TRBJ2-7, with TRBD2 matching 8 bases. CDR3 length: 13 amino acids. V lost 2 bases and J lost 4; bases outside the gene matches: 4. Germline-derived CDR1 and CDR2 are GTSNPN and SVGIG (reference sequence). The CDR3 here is CAWSRRGEYEQYF. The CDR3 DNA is TGTGCCTGGAGTAGGCGGGGGGAATACGAGCAGTACTTC.

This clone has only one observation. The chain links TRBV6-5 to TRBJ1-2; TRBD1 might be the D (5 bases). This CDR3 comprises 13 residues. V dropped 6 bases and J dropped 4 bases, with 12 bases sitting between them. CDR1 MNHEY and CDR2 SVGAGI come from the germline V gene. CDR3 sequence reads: CASRSAGPYGYTF. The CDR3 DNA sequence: TGTGCCAGCAGGTCTGCGGGGCCCTATGGCTACACCTTC.

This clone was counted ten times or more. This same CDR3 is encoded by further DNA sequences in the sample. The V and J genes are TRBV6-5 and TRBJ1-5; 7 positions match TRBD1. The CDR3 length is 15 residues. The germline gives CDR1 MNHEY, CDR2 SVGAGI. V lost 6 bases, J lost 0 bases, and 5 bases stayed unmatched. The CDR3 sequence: CASRWTGSSNQPQHF. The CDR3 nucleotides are TGTGCCAGCAGATGGACAGGCTCTAGCAATCAGCCCCAGCATTTT.